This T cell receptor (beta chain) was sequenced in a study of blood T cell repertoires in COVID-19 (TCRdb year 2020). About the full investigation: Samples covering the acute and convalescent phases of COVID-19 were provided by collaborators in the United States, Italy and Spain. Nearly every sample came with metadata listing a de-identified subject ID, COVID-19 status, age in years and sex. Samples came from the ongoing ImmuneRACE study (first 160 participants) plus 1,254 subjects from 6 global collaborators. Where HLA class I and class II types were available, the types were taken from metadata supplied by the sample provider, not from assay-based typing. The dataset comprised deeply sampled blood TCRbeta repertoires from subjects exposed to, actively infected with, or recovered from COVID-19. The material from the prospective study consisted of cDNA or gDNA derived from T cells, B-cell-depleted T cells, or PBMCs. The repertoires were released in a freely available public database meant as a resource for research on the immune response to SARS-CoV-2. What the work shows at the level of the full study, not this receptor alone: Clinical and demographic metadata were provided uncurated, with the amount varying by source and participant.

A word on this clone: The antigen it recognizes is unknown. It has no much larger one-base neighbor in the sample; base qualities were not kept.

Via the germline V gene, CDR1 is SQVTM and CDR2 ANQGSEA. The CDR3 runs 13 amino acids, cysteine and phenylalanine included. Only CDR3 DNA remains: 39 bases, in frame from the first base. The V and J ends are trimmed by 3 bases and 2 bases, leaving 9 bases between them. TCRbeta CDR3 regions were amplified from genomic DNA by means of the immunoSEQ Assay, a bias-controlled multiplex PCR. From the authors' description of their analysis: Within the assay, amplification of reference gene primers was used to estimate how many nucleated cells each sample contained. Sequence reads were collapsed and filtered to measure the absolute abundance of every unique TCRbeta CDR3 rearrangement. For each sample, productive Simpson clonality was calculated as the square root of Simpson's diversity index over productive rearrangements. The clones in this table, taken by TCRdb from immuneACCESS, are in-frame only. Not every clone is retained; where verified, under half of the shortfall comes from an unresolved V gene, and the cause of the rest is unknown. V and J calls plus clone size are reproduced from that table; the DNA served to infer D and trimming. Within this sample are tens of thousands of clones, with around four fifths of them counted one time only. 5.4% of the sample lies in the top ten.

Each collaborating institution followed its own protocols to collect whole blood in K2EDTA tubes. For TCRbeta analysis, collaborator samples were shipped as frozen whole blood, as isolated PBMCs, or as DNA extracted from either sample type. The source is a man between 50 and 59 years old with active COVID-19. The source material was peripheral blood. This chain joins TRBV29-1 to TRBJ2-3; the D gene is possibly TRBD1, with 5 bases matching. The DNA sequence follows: TGCAGCGTTGATGCCAGGGACACAGATACGCAGTATTTT. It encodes CSVDARDTDTQYF.